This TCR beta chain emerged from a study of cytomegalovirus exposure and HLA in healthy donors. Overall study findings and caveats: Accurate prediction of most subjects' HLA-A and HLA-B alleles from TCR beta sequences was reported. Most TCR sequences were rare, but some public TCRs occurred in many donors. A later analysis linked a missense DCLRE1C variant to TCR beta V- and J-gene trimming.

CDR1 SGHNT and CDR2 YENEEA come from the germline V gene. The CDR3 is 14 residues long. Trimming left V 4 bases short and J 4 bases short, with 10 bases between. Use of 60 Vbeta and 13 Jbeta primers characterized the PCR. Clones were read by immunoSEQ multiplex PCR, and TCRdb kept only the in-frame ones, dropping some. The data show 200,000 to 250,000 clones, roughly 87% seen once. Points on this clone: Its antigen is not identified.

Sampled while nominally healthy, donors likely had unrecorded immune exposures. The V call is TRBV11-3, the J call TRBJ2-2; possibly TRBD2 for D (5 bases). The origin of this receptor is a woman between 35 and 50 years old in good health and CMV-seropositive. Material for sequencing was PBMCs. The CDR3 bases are TGTGCCAGCAGCTCAGGACTGATCACCGGGGAGCTGTTTTTT. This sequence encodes CASSSGLITGELFF.